These T cell receptor beta chains were read from a single sample in a study of shared clonotypes between healthy human individuals. Only in-frame clones appear in the TCRdb table, and some are missing; sequencing was by immunoSEQ multiplex PCR. Here the sample spans some 2 million clones, roughly 94% being singletons. The sample consisted of naive CD8+ T cells sorted from blood. These receptors were taken from a man aged 18 to 29 in good health. The CDR3 runs from the conserved cysteine through the conserved F or W. Fields, in order: D gene, V gene, J gene, clone size, CDR3 protein, CDR3 DNA. The D gene is left open where the match is weak. Clone size is stated in some rows and not others, as once, few, many or a class when expanded.

NA	TRBV15	TRBJ1-3	NA	CATSTISTLSGNTIYF	TGTGCCACCAGCACGATCTCGACCCTCTCTGGAAACACCATATATTTT
TRBD1	TRBV27	TRBJ1-4	NA	CASSLLRTGGNEKLFF	TGTGCCAGCAGTTTATTGAGAACAGGGGGTAATGAAAAACTGTTTTTT
NA	TRBV27	TRBJ2-1	NA	CASSTRGHSVFDEQFF	TGTGCCAGCAGTACCCGAGGGCACTCGGTCTTCGATGAGCAGTTCTTC
TRBD1	TRBV9	TRBJ2-7	NA	CASSVGTGDSYEQYF	TGTGCCAGCAGCGTAGGGACAGGGGATTCCTACGAGCAGTACTTC
NA	TRBV4-1	TRBJ1-6	NA	CASSPLVDSPLHF	TGCGCCAGCAGCCCCCTAGTGGATTCACCCCTCCACTTT
TRBD1	TRBV5-4	TRBJ1-2	NA	CAGGEDQGDYGYTF	TGTGCCGGGGGCGAGGACCAGGGGGACTATGGCTACACCTTC
TRBD2	TRBV28	TRBJ2-3	NA	CASSQRGFPSTDTQYF	TGTGCCAGCAGTCAGCGGGGGTTCCCTAGCACAGATACGCAGTATTTT
TRBD2	TRBV13	TRBJ2-1	NA	CASSLRLAGYNEQFF	TGTGCCAGCAGCTTAAGACTAGCGGGGTACAATGAGCAGTTCTTC
NA	TRBV7-9	TRBJ2-2	NA	CASSLELIEELFF	TGTGCCAGCAGCTTAGAATTGATCGAGGAGCTGTTTTTT
NA	TRBV15	TRBJ1-1	once	CATSRAYFEAFF	TGTGCCACCAGCAGAGCCTATTTTGAAGCTTTCTTT
NA	TRBV7-9	TRBJ2-5	once	CASSFRDRETQYF	TGTGCCAGCAGCTTCAGGGATCGGGAGACCCAGTACTTC
TRBD2	TRBV19	TRBJ2-7	NA	CASSSRLAGDSYEQYF	TGTGCCAGTAGTAGCCGACTAGCGGGAGATTCCTACGAGCAGTACTTC